This T cell receptor beta chain was captured in a study of TIL therapy for anti-PD-1-resistant metastatic lung cancer. Documented time point: pre-treatment sample, taken before nivolumab and TIL therapy. Stage 4 NSCLC adults joined between late 2017 and January 2020. The immunoSEQ assay was v3. Method: immunoSEQ multiplex PCR; TCRdb's copy keeps in-frame clones and lacks some. The sample lists 45,000 to 60,000 clones; 70% to 80% were seen once. The TCR comes from a woman aged 30-85 years with non-small cell lung cancer. The sequencing used blood, collected at baseline.

The CDR3 spells CASSDNRYQPQHF. The CDR3 DNA sequence: TGTGCCAGCAGTGATAACAGATATCAGCCCCAGCATTTT. This chain uses TRBV6-1 with TRBJ1-5, with D uncertain. CDR1 and CDR2 from the germline V gene are MNHNS and SASEGT. The CDR3 sequence is 13 residues long. V was pared by 3 bases and J by 5 bases, with 8 bases between.